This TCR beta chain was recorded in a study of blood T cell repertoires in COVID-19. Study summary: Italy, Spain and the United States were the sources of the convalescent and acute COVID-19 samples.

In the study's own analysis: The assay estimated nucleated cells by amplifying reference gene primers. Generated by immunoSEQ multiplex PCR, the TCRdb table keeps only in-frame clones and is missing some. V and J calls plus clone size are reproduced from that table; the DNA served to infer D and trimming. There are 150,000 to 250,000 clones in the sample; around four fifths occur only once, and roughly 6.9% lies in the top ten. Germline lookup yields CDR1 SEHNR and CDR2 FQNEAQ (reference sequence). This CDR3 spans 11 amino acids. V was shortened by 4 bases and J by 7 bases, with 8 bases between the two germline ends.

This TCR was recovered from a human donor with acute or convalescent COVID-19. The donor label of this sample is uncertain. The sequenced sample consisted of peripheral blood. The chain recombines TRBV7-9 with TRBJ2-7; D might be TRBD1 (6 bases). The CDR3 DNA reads TGTGCCAGCAGCTCCGGACAGGAGCAGTACTTC. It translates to CASSSGQEQYF.